The rows below give T cell receptor beta chains drawn from one sample of a study of long-term antiretroviral therapy in people with HIV. Produced via immunoSEQ multiplex PCR; TCRdb's table is partial and in-frame only. The repertoire includes fewer than 40,000 clones, 97% of them detected once, and under 3.5% sits in the top ten. The sequences come from unsorted PBMCs, collected 6.9 years after starting antiretroviral therapy. The receptors were sampled from a man aged 30-40 years with HIV. Each CDR3 is given with its conserved first and last residue. A D gene is named only where the DNA matches it firmly. Clone size, where shown, is once, few, many, or a class for clones that have expanded.

D gene,V gene,clone size,J gene,CDR3 length,CDR3 DNA,CDR3 protein
TRBD2,TRBV7-8,.,TRBJ2-7,17,TGTGCCAGCAGCCGGACTAGCGGGGGGACTTCTTCCTACGAGCAGTACTTC,CASSRTSGGTSSYEQYF
.,TRBV6-6,.,TRBJ1-5,12,TGTGCCAGCAGTTATACAAATCAGCCCCAGCATTTT,CASSYTNQPQHF
.,TRBV11-2,.,TRBJ2-1,13,TGTGCCAGCAGCTTAGCTAAGCTCCCTGAGCAGTTCTTC,CASSLAKLPEQFF
.,TRBV6-6,.,TRBJ1-1,12,TGTGCCAGCTCCAGGGTTAATAATGAAGCTTTCTTT,CASSRVNNEAFF
TRBD2,TRBV4-2,.,TRBJ2-2,21,TGTGCCAGCAGCCACTACCCCAAGGGGATAGCGGGAGAGGGGAACACCGGGGAGCTGTTTTTT,CASSHYPKGIAGEGNTGELFF
.,TRBV7-3,.,TRBJ2-2,14,TGTGCCAGCAGCCTCCGGAGGGACCTCGGGGAGCTGTTTTTT,CASSLRRDLGELFF
TRBD2,TRBV19,.,TRBJ2-1,14,TGTGCCTCTACTAGGACTAGCGGGAACAATGAGCAGTTCTTC,CASTRTSGNNEQFF
.,TRBV9,.,TRBJ2-5,15,TGTGCCAGCAGCGTAGGGTTAGCGGCACAAGAGACCCAGTACTTC,CASSVGLAAQETQYF
TRBD2,TRBV10-3,.,TRBJ2-3,17,TGTGCCATCACGAGGACCTTGACTAGCGGGGATACAGATACGCAGTATTTT,CAITRTLTSGDTDTQYF
TRBD2,TRBV25-1,.,TRBJ2-1,17,TGTGCCAGCAGTGAAATCGGGAGCGGGAGGCATTACAATGAGCAGTTCTTC,CASSEIGSGRHYNEQFF
.,TRBV19,.,TRBJ2-7,14,TGTGCCAGTAGTACCGTGACAGGTGTCGGGGAGCAGTACTTC,CASSTVTGVGEQYF
.,TRBV5-1,.,TRBJ1-1,13,TGCGCCAGCAGCTACTCGGGGATCACTGAAGCTTTCTTT,CASSYSGITEAFF
TRBD2,TRBV7-2,.,TRBJ2-1,18,TGTGCCAGCAGGAAGACTAGCGGGAGGGCTCGTTTTGAGGATGAGCAGTTCTTC,CASRKTSGRARFEDEQFF
TRBD1,TRBV5-1,.,TRBJ2-6,15,TGCGCCAGCAGCTTAGGGGGCGGTGGGGCCAACGTCCTGACTTTC,CASSLGGGGANVLTF
.,TRBV11-3,few,TRBJ1-1,13,TGTGCCAGCAGCTTATCCTTGGTCACTGAAGCTTTCTTT,CASSLSLVTEAFF
.,TRBV13,.,TRBJ2-1,15,TGTGCCAGCAGCCCCCCGGAGGTTACCTACAATGAGCAGTTCTTC,CASSPPEVTYNEQFF
.,TRBV9,.,TRBJ1-3,14,TGTGCCAGCAGCGTAGCTAGCGGTCGAAACACCATATATTTT,CASSVASGRNTIYF
.,TRBV6-5,.,TRBJ1-6,13,TGTGCCAGCAGAAGCAACACCGATTCACCCCTCCACTTT,CASRSNTDSPLHF
TRBD2,TRBV12-5,.,TRBJ2-5,14,TGTGCTAGTGGTTCTGGACTAGCCGGGGAGACCCAGTACTTC,CASGSGLAGETQYF
.,TRBV20-1,.,TRBJ2-7,11,TGCAGTGCTAGAGTGGTGGGGGAGCAGTACTTC,CSARVVGEQYF
.,TRBV28,.,TRBJ2-1,17,TGTGCCAGCAGTTTATTCGCGGGAATGGGCCCCTACAATGAGCAGTTCTTC,CASSLFAGMGPYNEQFF
TRBD1,TRBV6-1,.,TRBJ1-1,13,TGTGCCAGCAGTGGACAGGGTAAAACTGAAGCTTTCTTT,CASSGQGKTEAFF
.,TRBV6-6,.,TRBJ2-7,13,TGTGCCAGCAGTTACCATGACAGTTACGAGCAGTACTTC,CASSYHDSYEQYF
TRBD1,TRBV6-1,.,TRBJ1-4,14,TGTGCCAGCACTGACAACAGGGGGAATGAAAAACTGTTTTTT,CASTDNRGNEKLFF
.,TRBV6-5,.,TRBJ2-5,13,TGTGCCAGCCGCGCGCCGGGGGAGGAGACCCAGTACTTC,CASRAPGEETQYF
TRBD2,TRBV9,.,TRBJ2-1,16,TGTGCCAGCAGCGATATAGCGGGAAGCTCCTACAATGAGCAGTTCTTC,CASSDIAGSSYNEQFF
.,TRBV5-4,.,TRBJ1-1,12,TGTGCCAGCAGCTTCACTAACACTGAAGCTTTCTTT,CASSFTNTEAFF
.,TRBV6-5,once,TRBJ2-3,16,TGTGCCAGCAGTTATATGAGGGGCGTTGGGAGCGATACGCAGTATTTT,CASSYMRGVGSDTQYF
TRBD1,TRBV7-9,.,TRBJ1-1,13,TGTGCCAGCACCTGGACAGGGGGACTTGAAGCTTTCTTT,CASTWTGGLEAFF
.,TRBV27,.,TRBJ2-7,12,TGTGCCAGCAGTTCTTTAGGCGGCGAGCAGTACTTC,CASSSLGGEQYF
TRBD1,TRBV9,.,TRBJ2-1,18,TGTGCCAGCAGCCCCCACCCTCAGGCGGCCTGGTGGGACAGCGAGCAGTTCTTC,CASSPHPQAAWWDSEQFF
.,TRBV9,.,TRBJ1-1,12,TGTGCCAGCAGCGCAAGTGGGGGCGAAGCTTTCTTT,CASSASGGEAFF
.,TRBV5-1,.,TRBJ1-5,18,TGCGCCAGCAGAATGGGGCCCCTCCGGGACAAAGGCAATCAGCCCCAGCATTTT,CASRMGPLRDKGNQPQHF
.,TRBV18,.,TRBJ1-5,13,TGTGCCAGCTCACCACAGGGTTTACAGCCCCAGCATTTT,CASSPQGLQPQHF
TRBD2,TRBV10-2,.,TRBJ2-1,14,TGCGCCAGCTTAGCGGGAGCGACCTACAATGAGCAGTTCTTC,CASLAGATYNEQFF
.,TRBV7-3,.,TRBJ1-1,14,TGTGCCAGCAGCACCCGACAGAAGAACACTGAAGCTTTCTTT,CASSTRQKNTEAFF
.,TRBV5-4,.,TRBJ1-3,16,TGTGCCAGCAGCTTGACAGGGATCCTCTCTGGAAACACCATATATTTT,CASSLTGILSGNTIYF
.,TRBV2,.,TRBJ2-2,16,TGTGCCAGCAGGACCTATGGGGGCTTGAACACCGGGGAGCTGTTTTTT,CASRTYGGLNTGELFF
TRBD1,TRBV7-9,.,TRBJ1-1,15,TGTGCCAGCAGCAACGACTACAGGGGCCCCACTGAAGCTTTCTTT,CASSNDYRGPTEAFF
.,TRBV10-3,.,TRBJ2-1,15,TGTGCCATCAGCGACCCCGGGGCGGGTTACAATGAGCAGTTCTTC,CAISDPGAGYNEQFF
TRBD1,TRBV9,once,TRBJ1-2,13,TGTGCCAGCAGCCCGGACAGGGACTATGGCTACACCTTC,CASSPDRDYGYTF
TRBD2,TRBV18,.,TRBJ2-7,15,TGTGCCAGCTCACCAGGCCGAGCGGGGAGCTACGAGCAGTACTTC,CASSPGRAGSYEQYF
TRBD2,TRBV9,.,TRBJ2-1,18,TGTGCCAGCAGCGAGGCGAACGGCGGGAGGGCCCTTTACAATGAGCAGTTCTTC,CASSEANGGRALYNEQFF
.,TRBV19,.,TRBJ1-2,14,TGTGCCAGTAGTGTCAGTCGGGGAACTGATGGCTACACCTTC,CASSVSRGTDGYTF
.,TRBV19,.,TRBJ1-5,14,TGTGCCAGTAGTATTAGGGGTTACAATCAGCCCCAGCATTTT,CASSIRGYNQPQHF
.,TRBV5-1,.,TRBJ2-7,13,TGCGCCAGCAGCTCAAGGACCAGCGGCGAGCAGTACTTC,CASSSRTSGEQYF
.,TRBV7-2,once,TRBJ1-4,13,TGTGCCAGCAGCTTCCGGACTAATGAAAAACTGTTTTTT,CASSFRTNEKLFF
.,TRBV4-3,.,TRBJ2-7,13,TGCGCCAGCAGCCTAGTTACAGGGCGGGAGCAGTACTTC,CASSLVTGREQYF
.,TRBV11-2,.,TRBJ2-7,12,TGTGCCAGCAGCTATGACAGTTACGAGCAGTACTTC,CASSYDSYEQYF
TRBD2,TRBV19,.,TRBJ2-7,14,TGTGCCAGTAGTGTTAGCGGGAGTAATTACGAGCAGTACTTC,CASSVSGSNYEQYF
TRBD1,TRBV9,.,TRBJ2-2,16,TGTGCCAGCTCCTCTCCCGGGACAGGGGGCACCGGGGAGCTGTTTTTT,CASSSPGTGGTGELFF
TRBD1,TRBV4-1,.,TRBJ2-7,14,TGCGCCAGCAGCCGAGAGGGACAGCTCTACGAGCAGTACTTC,CASSREGQLYEQYF